The entry below describes one T cell receptor (beta chain). This sample was taken from a study of blood T cell repertoires in COVID-19. In the study overall: The study drew acute and convalescent COVID-19 samples from the United States, Italy and Spain. T cells, B-cell-depleted T cells, or PBMCs provided the cDNA or gDNA that served as material.

In the original processing: For nucleated cells, counts were estimated from reference gene primer amplification. Sequenced by immunoSEQ multiplex PCR; TCRdb stores in-frame clones only, minus some. That table gives V, J and clone size, and the DNA gave D and trimming. The sample records about 73,000 clones, 85% to 90% being singletons. Per germline, CDR1 SGHRS and CDR2 YFSETQ. The junction had 7 bases not matched to a gene; V was cut back by 4 bases and J by 0 bases. This CDR3 has 16 residues. This sequence originates from a man older than 75 with acute or convalescent COVID-19. This chain links TRBV5-1 with TRBJ1-3; 7 positions agree with TRBD1. The source material was peripheral blood. The CDR3 bases are TGCGCCAGCAGCAGGACAGGTCCGAGCTCTGGAAACACCATATATTTT. Translated: CASSRTGPSSGNTIYF.